The table lists the clone carrying this T cell receptor beta chain with a count of one. The source of the sample is a study of Tregs in tolerant kidney transplant recipients. Trimming took off 2 bases at V and 1 base at J, with 5 bases between the two ends. Germline lookup yields CDR1 SQVTM and CDR2 ANQGSEA. This CDR3 is built from 12 residues. Clones were read by immunoSEQ multiplex PCR, and TCRdb kept only the in-frame ones, dropping some. The sample lists about 240,000 clones, about 86% seen once, with less than 0.75% in the top ten. Input material: CD4+ T cells from blood. This TCR came from a human donor in good health. This chain joins TRBV29-1 and TRBJ1-1, with D unresolved. CDR3 sequence reads: CSVEIQNTEAFF. For the CDR3, the DNA is TGCAGCGTTGAAATCCAGAACACTGAAGCTTTCTTT.